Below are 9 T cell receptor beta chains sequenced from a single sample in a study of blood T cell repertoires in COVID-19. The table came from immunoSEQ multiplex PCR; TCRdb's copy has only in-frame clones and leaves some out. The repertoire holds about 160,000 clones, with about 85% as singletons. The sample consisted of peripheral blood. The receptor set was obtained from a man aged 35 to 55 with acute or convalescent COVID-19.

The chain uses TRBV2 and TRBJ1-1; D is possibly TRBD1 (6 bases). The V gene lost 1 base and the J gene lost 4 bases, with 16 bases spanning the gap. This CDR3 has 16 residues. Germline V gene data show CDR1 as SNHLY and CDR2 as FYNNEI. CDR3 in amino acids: CASSEESGALGTEAFF. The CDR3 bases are TGTGCCAGCAGTGAAGAATCAGGGGCACTAGGCACTGAAGCTTTCTTT.

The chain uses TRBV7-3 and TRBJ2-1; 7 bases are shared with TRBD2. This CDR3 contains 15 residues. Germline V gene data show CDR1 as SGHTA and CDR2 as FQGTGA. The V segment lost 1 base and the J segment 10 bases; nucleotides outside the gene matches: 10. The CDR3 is CASSLNPTSLGEQFF. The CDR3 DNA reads TGTGCCAGCAGCTTAAACCCGACTAGCCTAGGCGAGCAGTTCTTC.

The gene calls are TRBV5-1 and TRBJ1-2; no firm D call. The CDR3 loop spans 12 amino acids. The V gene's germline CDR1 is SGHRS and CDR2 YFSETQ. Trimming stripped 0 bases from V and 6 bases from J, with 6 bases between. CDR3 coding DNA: TGCGCCAGCAGCTTGGACAGCCATGGCTACACCTTC. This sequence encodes CASSLDSHGYTF.

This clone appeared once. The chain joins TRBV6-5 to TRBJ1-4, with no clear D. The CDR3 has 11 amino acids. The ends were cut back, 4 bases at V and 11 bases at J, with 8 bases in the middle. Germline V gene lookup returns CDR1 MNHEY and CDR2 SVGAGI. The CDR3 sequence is CASSSVEKLFF. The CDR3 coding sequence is TGTGCCAGCAGTTCTGTGGAGAAACTGTTTTTT.

CDR3 sequence: CAISESGTGGYEQYF. CDR3 DNA sequence: TGTGCCATCAGTGAGTCAGGGACAGGGGGCTACGAGCAGTACTTC. The J gene is TRBJ2-7, the V gene TRBV10-3; TRBD1 agrees at 11 bases. Germline V gene sequence: CDR1 ENHRY, CDR2 SYGVKD. The CDR3 length is 15 residues. V shed 0 bases and J 3 bases; nucleotides not matched to a gene: 1.

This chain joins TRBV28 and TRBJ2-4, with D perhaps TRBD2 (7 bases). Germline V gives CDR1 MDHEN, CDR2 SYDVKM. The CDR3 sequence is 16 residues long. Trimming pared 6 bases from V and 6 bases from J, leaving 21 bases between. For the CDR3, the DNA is TGTGCCAGCAGCCCCCTGGGGGGGGGCGGGGGAAACATTCAGTACTTC. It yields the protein CASSPLGGGGGNIQYF.

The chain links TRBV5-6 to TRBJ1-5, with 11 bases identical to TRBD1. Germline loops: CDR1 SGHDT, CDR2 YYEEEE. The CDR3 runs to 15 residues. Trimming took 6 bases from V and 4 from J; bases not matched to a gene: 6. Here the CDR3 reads CASTLGQGANQPQHF. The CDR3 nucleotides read TGTGCCAGCACGTTAGGACAGGGGGCTAATCAGCCCCAGCATTTT.

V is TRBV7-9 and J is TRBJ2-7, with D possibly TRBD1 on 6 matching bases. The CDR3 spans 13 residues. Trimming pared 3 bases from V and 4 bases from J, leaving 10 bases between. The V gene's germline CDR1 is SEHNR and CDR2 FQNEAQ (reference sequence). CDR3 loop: CASSFGGGYEQYF. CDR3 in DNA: TGTGCCAGCAGCTTTGGGGGCGGGTACGAGCAGTACTTC.

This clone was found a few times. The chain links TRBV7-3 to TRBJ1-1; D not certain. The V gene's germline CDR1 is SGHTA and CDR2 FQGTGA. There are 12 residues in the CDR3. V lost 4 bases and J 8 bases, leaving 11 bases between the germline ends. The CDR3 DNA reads TGTGCCAGCAGCTATGATGGAGCGGAAGCTTTCTTT. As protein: CASSYDGAEAFF. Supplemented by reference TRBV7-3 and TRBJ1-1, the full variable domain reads GAGVSQTPSNKVTEKGKYVELRCDPISGHTALYWYRQSLGQGPEFLIYFQGTGAADDSGLPNDRFFAVRPEGSVSTLKIQRTERGDSAVYLCASSYDGAEAFFGQGTRLTVV.